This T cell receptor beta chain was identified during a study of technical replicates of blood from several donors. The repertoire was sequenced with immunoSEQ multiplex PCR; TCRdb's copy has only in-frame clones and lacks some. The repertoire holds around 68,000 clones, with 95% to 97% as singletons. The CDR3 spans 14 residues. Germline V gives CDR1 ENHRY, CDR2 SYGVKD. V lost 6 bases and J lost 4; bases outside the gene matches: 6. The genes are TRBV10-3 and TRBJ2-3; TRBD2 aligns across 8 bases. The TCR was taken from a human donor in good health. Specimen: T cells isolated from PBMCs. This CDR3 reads CAISGGGSSDTQYF. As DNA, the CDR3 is TGTGCCATCAGCGGCGGGGGGTCGTCAGATACGCAGTATTTT.